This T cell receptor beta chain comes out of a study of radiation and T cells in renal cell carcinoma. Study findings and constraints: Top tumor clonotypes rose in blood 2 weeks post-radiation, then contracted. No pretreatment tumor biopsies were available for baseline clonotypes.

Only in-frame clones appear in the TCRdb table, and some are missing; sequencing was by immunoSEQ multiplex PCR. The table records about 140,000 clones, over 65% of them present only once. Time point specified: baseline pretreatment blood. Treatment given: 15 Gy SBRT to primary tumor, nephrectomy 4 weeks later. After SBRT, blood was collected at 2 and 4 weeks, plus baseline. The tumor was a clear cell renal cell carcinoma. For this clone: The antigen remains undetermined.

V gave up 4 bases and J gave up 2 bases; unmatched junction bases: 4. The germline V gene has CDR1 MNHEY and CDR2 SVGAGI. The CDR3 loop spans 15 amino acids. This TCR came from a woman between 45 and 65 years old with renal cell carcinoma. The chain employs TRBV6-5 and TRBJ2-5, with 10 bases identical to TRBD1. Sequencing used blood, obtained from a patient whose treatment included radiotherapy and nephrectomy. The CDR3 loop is CASSSGQGMQETQYF. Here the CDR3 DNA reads TGTGCCAGCAGTTCGGGACAGGGGATGCAAGAGACCCAGTACTTC.